Listed below are T cell receptor beta chains from one sample, sequenced in a study of CD8 T cells in Susac syndrome. TCRdb fed the immunoSEQ multiplex PCR reads into MiXCR, producing one record per CDR3 protein. The repertoire includes 400,000 to 550,000 distinct CDR3 sequences, about 85% of them detected once, and more than 0.09% sits in the top ten. The sample was CD8+ T cells from PBMCs. Every receptor here comes from a human donor with multiple sclerosis. Each CDR3 is given with its conserved first and last residue. Fields, in order: V gene, D gene, J gene, clone size, CDR3 DNA, CDR3 protein. A D gene is named only where the DNA matches it firmly. Size values are once, few and many counts, or a class for expanded clones, and some rows have none.

TRBV5-1	.	TRBJ2-7	.	TGCGCCAGCAGACCAGCAGGGTCCTACGAGCAGTACTTC	CASRPAGSYEQYF
TRBV7-2	.	TRBJ2-1	few	TGTGCCAGCAGCTTTCTTAATTGGGAGGCAGACTACAATGAGCAGTTCTTC	CASSFLNWEADYNEQFF
TRBV12-3/TRBV12-4	TRBD2	TRBJ2-7	.	TGTGCCAGCAGTTTAGGGCTAGCGGGAGGGGCTGCCCGTCAAAAAAACGAGCAGTACTTC	CASSLGLAGGAARQKNEQYF
TRBV6-5	TRBD1	TRBJ2-2	.	TGTGCCAGCAGTTGGACAGGGTCCGGGGAGCTGTTTTTT	CASSWTGSGELFF
TRBV6-5	.	TRBJ2-6	.	TGTGCCAGCAGTTACTCGATTATGGACCCCGGACTGTCTGGGGCCAACGTCCTGACTTTC	CASSYSIMDPGLSGANVLTF
TRBV25-1	.	TRBJ1-1	.	TGTGCCAGCAGTGAAGGGATCGGGGGGGCTTTCTTT	CASSEGIGGAFF
TRBV27	.	TRBJ2-2	.	TGTGCCAGCAGTATCCGGTTAAACACCGGGGAGCTGTTTTTT	CASSIRLNTGELFF
TRBV28	.	TRBJ2-7	.	TGTGCCAGCAGTGCCGACTCGATCTACGAGCAGTACTTC	CASSADSIYEQYF
TRBV2	TRBD1	TRBJ2-7	once	TGTGCCAGCAGTGGGGGACAGGGGGCCTTCGGCGAGCAGTACTTC	CASSGGQGAFGEQYF
TRBV12-3/TRBV12-4	TRBD1	TRBJ1-1	once	TGTGCCAGCACCCCGACAGGGATCAACACTGAAGCTTTCTTT	CASTPTGINTEAFF
TRBV29-1	TRBD2	TRBJ2-7	.	TGCAGCGTTGCACTGGCTAGCGGGAGCTACGAGCAGTACTTC	CSVALASGSYEQYF
TRBV19	.	TRBJ2-7	.	TGTGCCAGTAGTTATCCCGCCGACGAGCAGTACTTC	CASSYPADEQYF
TRBV14	.	TRBJ2-2	.	TGTGCCAGCAGCCAAGTGGGGGTTCGAAGGGCCACCGGGGAGCTGTTTTTT	CASSQVGVRRATGELFF
TRBV5-1	.	TRBJ2-3	.	TGCGCCAGCAGCTTCATAACTAGCTCAGATACGCAGTATTTT	CASSFITSSDTQYF
TRBV29-1	.	TRBJ2-7	.	TGCAGCGTTTATGGAGGGACCGAGCAGTACTTC	CSVYGGTEQYF
TRBV7-9	TRBD1	TRBJ2-7	.	TGTGCCAGCAGCAAGGGACAGAGCTACGAGCAGTACTTC	CASSKGQSYEQYF
TRBV6-2/TRBV6-3	.	TRBJ1-5	.	TGTGCCAGCAGTTACTCGGGGGCGCTTAGCAATCAGCCCCAGCATTTT	CASSYSGALSNQPQHF
TRBV30	TRBD1	TRBJ1-1	.	TGTGCCTGGAGTGCAGGGGGCACCGACACTGAAGCTTTCTTT	CAWSAGGTDTEAFF
TRBV19	TRBD2	TRBJ2-1	.	TGTGCCAGTAGGGGAATAGCGGGCTCCTACAATGAGCAGTTCTTC	CASRGIAGSYNEQFF
TRBV27	.	TRBJ2-7	.	TGTGCCAGCAGTTTATTGGGACATTCCTACGAGCAGTACTTC	CASSLLGHSYEQYF
TRBV6-5	.	TRBJ1-2	.	TGTGCCAGCAGTTACGGGAATTGGGGCGGCTACACCTTC	CASSYGNWGGYTF
TRBV11-2	.	TRBJ1-1	.	TGTGCCAGCAGCTTAACAACAGTGAACACTGAAGCTTTCTTT	CASSLTTVNTEAFF
TRBV7-6	TRBD2	TRBJ2-5	.	TGTGCCAGCAGCTCCATAGCGGGTGAAGAGACCCAGTACTTC	CASSSIAGEETQYF
TRBV4-1	.	TRBJ1-1	.	TGCGCCAGCAGCCAAGAAATAGGGCAAGCTTTCTTT	CASSQEIGQAFF
TRBV27	TRBD1	TRBJ1-2	.	TGTGCCAGCAGTCCGATGGAGGGACAGTGGAGGACCTTC	CASSPMEGQWRTF
TRBV4-1	TRBD2	TRBJ2-1	.	TGCGCCAGCAGCCCCTTCGGGGGGGCATACAATGAGCAGTTCTTC	CASSPFGGAYNEQFF